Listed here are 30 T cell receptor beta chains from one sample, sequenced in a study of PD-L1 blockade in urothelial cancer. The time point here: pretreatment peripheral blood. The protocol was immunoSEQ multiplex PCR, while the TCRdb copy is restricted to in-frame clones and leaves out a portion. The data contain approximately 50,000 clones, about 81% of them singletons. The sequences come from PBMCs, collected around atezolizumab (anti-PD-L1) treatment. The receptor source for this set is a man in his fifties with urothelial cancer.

The chain's CDR3 is CASRDGQGGVQFF. For the CDR3, the DNA is TGTGCCAGCAGAGATGGACAGGGCGGGGTGCAGTTCTTC. The rearrangement uses TRBV7-9 and TRBJ2-1; 8 bases map to TRBD1. This CDR3 is 13 amino acids long. V lost 6 bases and J lost 12; bases outside the gene matches: 10. The germline gives CDR1 SEHNR, CDR2 FQNEAQ (reference sequence). Variable domain in full (rest from reference TRBV7-9 and TRBJ2-1): DTGVSQNPRHKITKRGQNVTFRCDPISEHNRLYWYRQTLGQGPEFLTYFQNEAQLEKSRLLSDRFSAERPKGSFSTLEIQRTEQGDSAMYLCASRDGQGGVQFFGPGTRLTVL.

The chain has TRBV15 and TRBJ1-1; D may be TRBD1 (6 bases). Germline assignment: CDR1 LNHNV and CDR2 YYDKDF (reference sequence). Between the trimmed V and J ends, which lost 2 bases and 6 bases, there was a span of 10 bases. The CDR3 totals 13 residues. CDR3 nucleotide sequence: TGTGCCACCAGCAGACGAGGGGGAGCTGAAGCTTTCTTT. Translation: CATSRRGGAEAFF.

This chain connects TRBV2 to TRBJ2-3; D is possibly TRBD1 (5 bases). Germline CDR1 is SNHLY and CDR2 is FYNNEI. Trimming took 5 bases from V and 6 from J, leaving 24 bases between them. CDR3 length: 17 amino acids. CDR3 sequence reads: CASSHAPAVGRGDTQYF. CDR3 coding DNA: TGTGCCAGCAGTCATGCCCCCGCAGTGGGGCGAGGTGATACGCAGTATTTT.

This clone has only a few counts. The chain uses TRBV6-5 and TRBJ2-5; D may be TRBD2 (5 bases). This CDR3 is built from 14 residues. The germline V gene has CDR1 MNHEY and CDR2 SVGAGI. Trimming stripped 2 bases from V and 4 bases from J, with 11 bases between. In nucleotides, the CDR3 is TGTGCCAGCAGTTACCAGGATGGGAGAGAGACCCAGTACTTC. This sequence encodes CASSYQDGRETQYF.

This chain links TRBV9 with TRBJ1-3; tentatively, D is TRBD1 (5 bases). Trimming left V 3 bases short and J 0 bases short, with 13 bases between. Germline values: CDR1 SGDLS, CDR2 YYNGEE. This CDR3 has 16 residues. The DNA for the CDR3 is TGTGCCAGCAGCGCTGACAGCTCGAGCTCTGGAAACACCATATATTTT. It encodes CASSADSSSSGNTIYF.

The CDR3: CASSLLSPGGARAFF. The CDR3 DNA reads as TGTGCCAGCAGTCTCCTATCCCCTGGCGGCGCTAGAGCTTTCTTT. The chain recombines TRBV28 with TRBJ1-1; D is uncertain. Germline V gene data show CDR1 as MDHEN and CDR2 as SYDVKM. Deletions cut 5 bases from V and 10 bases from J, with 23 bases between. The length of the CDR3 is 15 residues.

The chain's CDR3 is CASSYGPAGRDTQYF. DNA for the CDR3: TGTGCCAGCAGTTACGGGCCAGCGGGCCGGGATACGCAGTATTTT. The chain is built from TRBV6-5 and TRBJ2-3, with a weak D call TRBD2 (6 bases). The CDR3 is 15 amino acids. The V end lost 2 bases, the J end lost 6 bases, and 15 bases lay between the germline ends. Germline lookup yields CDR1 MNHEY and CDR2 SVGAGI.

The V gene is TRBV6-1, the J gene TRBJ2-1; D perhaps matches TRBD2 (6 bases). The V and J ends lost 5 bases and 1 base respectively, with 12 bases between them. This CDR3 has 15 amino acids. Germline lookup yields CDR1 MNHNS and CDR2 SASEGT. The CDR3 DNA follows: TGTGCCAGCAGTACCCGGGACTCATCCTACAATGAGCAGTTCTTC. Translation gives CASSTRDSSYNEQFF.

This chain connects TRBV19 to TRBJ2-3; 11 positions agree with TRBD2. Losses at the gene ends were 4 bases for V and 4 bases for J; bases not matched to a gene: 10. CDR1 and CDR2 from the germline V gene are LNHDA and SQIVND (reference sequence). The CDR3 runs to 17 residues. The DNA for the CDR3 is TGTGCCAGTAGTAACGCGATGGGGACTAGCGGTTCAGATACGCAGTATTTT. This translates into CASSNAMGTSGSDTQYF.

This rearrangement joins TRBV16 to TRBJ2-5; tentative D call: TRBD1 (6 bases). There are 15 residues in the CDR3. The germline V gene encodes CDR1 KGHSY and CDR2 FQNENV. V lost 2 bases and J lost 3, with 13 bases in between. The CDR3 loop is CASSQPWAGEETQYF. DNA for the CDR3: TGTGCCAGCAGCCAACCTTGGGCAGGGGAAGAGACCCAGTACTTC.

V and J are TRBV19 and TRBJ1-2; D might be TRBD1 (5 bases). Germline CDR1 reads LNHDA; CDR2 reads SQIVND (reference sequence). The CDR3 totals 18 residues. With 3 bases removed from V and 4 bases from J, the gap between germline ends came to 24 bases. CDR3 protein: CASSIAVAGLGSSYGYTF. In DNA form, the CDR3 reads TGTGCCAGTAGTATCGCAGTTGCAGGGCTCGGATCCTCCTATGGCTACACCTTC.

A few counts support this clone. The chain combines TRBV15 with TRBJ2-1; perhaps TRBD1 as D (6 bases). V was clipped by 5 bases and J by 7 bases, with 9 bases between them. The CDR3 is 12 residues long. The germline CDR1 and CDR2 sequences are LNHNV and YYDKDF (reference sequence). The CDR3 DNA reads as TGTGCCACCAGCGAGCAGGGGAATGAGCAGTTCTTC. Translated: CATSEQGNEQFF.

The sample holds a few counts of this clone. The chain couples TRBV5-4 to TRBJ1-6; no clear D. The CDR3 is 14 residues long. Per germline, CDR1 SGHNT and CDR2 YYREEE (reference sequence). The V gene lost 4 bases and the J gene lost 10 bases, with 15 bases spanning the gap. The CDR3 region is CASSTSGFGSPLHF. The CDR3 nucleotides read TGTGCCAGCAGCACGTCAGGATTTGGATCACCCCTCCACTTT.

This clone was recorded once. The CDR3 loop reads CASSLDPGGGNNEQFF. In DNA form, the CDR3 reads TGTGCCAGCAGCTTAGATCCCGGCGGGGGGAACAATGAGCAGTTCTTC. The chain combines TRBV11-2 with TRBJ2-1; 8 nucleotides line up with TRBD2. This CDR3 region has 16 residues. The germline CDR1 and CDR2 sequences are SGHAT and FQNNGV. After removal of 0 bases from V and 5 bases from J, the junction contained 6 bases not matched to a gene.

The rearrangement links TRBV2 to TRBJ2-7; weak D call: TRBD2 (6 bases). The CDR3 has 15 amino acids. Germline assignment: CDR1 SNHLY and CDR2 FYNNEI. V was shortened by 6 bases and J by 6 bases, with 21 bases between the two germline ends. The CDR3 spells CASSVGGGSWGEQYF. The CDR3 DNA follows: TGTGCCAGCAGCGTCGGGGGTGGGAGTTGGGGCGAGCAGTACTTC.

The CDR3 DNA follows: TGTGCCAGCAGCGTAGGAGGCGGAACCGAGCAGTACTTC. Protein sequence: CASSVGGGTEQYF. The chain joins TRBV9 to TRBJ2-7; D unclear. The CDR3 sequence is 13 residues long. The V end lost 0 bases, the J end lost 6 bases, and 10 bases lay between the germline ends. Germline CDR1 is SGDLS and CDR2 is YYNGEE.

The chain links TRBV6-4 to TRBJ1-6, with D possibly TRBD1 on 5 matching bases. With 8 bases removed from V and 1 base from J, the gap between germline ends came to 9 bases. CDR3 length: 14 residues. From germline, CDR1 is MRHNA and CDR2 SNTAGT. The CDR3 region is CASGRDSYNSPLHF. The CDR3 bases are TGTGCCAGCGGCAGGGATTCCTATAATTCACCCCTCCACTTT.

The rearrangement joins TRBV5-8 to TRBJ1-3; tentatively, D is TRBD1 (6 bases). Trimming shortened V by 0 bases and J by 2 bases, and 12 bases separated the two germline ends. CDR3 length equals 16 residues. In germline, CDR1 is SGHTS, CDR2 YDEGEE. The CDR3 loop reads CASSLVTGLTGNTIYF. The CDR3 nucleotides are TGTGCCAGCAGCTTGGTTACAGGGCTGACTGGAAACACCATATATTTT. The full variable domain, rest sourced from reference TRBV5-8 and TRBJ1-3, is EAGVTQSPTHLIKTRGQQATLRCSPISGHTSVYWYQQALGLGLQFLLWYDEGEERNRGNFPPRFSGRQFPNYSSELNVNALELEDSALYLCASSLVTGLTGNTIYFGEGSWLTVV.

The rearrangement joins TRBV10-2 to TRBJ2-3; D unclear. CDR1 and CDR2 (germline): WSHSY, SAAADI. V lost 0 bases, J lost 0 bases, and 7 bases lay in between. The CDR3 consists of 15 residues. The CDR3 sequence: CASSESAISTDTQYF. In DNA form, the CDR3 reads TGCGCCAGCAGTGAGTCGGCCATTAGCACAGATACGCAGTATTTT.

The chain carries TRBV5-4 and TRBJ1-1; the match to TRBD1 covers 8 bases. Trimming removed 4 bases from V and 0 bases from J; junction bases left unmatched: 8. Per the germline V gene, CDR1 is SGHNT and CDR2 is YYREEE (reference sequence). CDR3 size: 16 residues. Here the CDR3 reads CASSTPDRGVNTEAFF. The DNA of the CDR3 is TGTGCCAGCAGCACTCCTGACAGGGGAGTGAACACTGAAGCTTTCTTT.

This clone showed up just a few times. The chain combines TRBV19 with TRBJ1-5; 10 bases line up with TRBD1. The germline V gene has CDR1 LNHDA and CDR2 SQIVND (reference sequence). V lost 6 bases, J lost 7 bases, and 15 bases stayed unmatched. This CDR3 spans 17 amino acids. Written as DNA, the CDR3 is TGTGCCAGTAGCGCTGAGTCGACAGGGGGCTTGCGGCAGCCCCAGCATTTT. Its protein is CASSAESTGGLRQPQHF.

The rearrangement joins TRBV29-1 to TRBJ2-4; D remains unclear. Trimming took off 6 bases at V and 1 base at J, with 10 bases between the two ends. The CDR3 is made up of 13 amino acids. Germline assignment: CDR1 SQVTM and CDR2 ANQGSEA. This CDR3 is CSVTHQAKNIQYF. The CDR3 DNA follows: TGCAGCGTGACTCACCAGGCCAAAAACATTCAGTACTTC.

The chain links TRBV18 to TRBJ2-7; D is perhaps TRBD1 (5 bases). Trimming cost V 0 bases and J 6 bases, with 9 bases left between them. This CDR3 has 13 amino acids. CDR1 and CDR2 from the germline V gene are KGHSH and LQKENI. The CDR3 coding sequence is TGTGCCAGCTCACCACCGGTAGGGGCCGAGCAGTACGTC. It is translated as CASSPPVGAEQYV.

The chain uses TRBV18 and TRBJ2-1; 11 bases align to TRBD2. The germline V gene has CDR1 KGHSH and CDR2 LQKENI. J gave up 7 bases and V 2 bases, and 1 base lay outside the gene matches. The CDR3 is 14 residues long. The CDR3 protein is CASSPASGRNEQFF. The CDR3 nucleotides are TGTGCCAGCTCACCAGCTAGCGGGAGGAATGAGCAGTTCTTC.

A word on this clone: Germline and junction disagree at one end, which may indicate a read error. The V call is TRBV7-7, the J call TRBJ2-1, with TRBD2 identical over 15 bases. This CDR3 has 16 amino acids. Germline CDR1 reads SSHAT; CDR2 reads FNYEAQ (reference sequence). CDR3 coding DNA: TGTGCTAGCAGCTTGGGACTAGCGGGGGGTTACAATGAGCAGTTCTTC. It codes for CASSLGLAGGYNEQFF.

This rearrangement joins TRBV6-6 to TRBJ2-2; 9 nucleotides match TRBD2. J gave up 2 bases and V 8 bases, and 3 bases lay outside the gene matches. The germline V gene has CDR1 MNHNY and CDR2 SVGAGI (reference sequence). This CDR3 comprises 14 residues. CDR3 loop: CASFLAGNTGELFF. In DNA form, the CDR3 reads TGTGCCAGCTTTCTAGCGGGAAACACCGGGGAGCTGTTTTTT.

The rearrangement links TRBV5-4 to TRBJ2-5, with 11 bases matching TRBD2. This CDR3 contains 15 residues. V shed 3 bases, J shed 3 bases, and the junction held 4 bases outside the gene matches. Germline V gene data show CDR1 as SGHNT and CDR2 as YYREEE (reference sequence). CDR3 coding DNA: TGTGCCAGCAGCTCGACTAGCGGGATAGAAGAGACCCAGTACTTC. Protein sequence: CASSSTSGIEETQYF.

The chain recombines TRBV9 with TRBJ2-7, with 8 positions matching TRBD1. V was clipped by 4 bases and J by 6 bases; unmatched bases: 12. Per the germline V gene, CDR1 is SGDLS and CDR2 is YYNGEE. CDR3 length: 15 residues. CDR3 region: CASSPRTGRTSEQYF. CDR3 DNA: TGTGCCAGCAGCCCTCGGACAGGGAGAACCAGCGAGCAGTACTTC.

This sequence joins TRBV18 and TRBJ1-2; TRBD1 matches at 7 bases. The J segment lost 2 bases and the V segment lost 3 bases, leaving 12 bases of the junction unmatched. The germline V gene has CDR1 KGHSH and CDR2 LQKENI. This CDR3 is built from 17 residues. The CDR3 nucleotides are TGTGCCAGCTCACCCCTGGAGATCCAGGGGGAGAACTATGGCTACACCTTC. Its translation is CASSPLEIQGENYGYTF. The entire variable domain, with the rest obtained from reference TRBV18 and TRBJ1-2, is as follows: NAGVMQNPRHLVRRRGQEARLRCSPMKGHSHVYWYRQLPEEGLKFMVYLQKENIIDESGMPKERFSAEFPKEGPSILRIQQVVRGDSAAYFCASSPLEIQGENYGYTFGSGTRLTVV.

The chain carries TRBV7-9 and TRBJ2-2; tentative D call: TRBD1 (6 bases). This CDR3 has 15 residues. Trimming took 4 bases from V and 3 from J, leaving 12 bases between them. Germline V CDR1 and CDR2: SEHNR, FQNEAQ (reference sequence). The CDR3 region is CASSSPDRYTGELFF. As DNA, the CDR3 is TGTGCCAGCAGCTCCCCGGACAGATACACCGGGGAGCTGTTTTTT.